These T cell receptor beta chains were read from a single sample in a study of cytomegalovirus exposure and HLA in healthy donors. The assay was immunoSEQ multiplex PCR, and TCRdb's table has in-frame clones only and misses some. This sample has 100,000 or so clones, with around 77% found just once. Sequencing used PBMCs. The source is a man in his forties in good health and CMV-seropositive. CDR3s include the opening cysteine and the closing phenylalanine or tryptophan. The order of the fields is D gene, clone size, J gene, V gene, CDR3 protein, CDR3 DNA. A D gene is named only where the DNA matches it firmly. Clone size appears in some rows only: once, few, many, or a class for an expanded clone.

d_call: TRBD2; clone_size: -; j_call: TRBJ2-3; v_call: TRBV10-2; cdr3_aa: CASSEDPSGGAPDTQYF; cdr3_nt: TGCGCCAGCAGTGAGGACCCTAGCGGGGGGGCCCCAGATACGCAGTATTTT
d_call: -; clone_size: -; j_call: TRBJ2-1; v_call: TRBV4-1; cdr3_aa: CASSQDRGRGTYNEQFF; cdr3_nt: TGCGCCAGCAGCCAAGATCGGGGACGGGGGACCTACAATGAGCAGTTCTTC
d_call: -; clone_size: once; j_call: TRBJ2-4; v_call: TRBV6-5; cdr3_aa: CALTLFAKNSQYF; cdr3_nt: TGTGCCCTTACACTGTTTGCCAAAAACAGTCAGTACTTC
d_call: TRBD1; clone_size: -; j_call: TRBJ2-3; v_call: TRBV30; cdr3_aa: CAWSVAGQALGTQYF; cdr3_nt: TGTGCCTGGAGTGTAGCAGGACAGGCTCTGGGTACGCAGTATTTT
d_call: -; clone_size: few; j_call: TRBJ1-4; v_call: TRBV18; cdr3_aa: CASSPVVGTIATNEKLFF; cdr3_nt: TGTGCCAGCTCACCTGTAGTCGGGACAATTGCAACTAATGAAAAACTGTTTTTT
d_call: -; clone_size: -; j_call: TRBJ1-6; v_call: TRBV7-8; cdr3_aa: CASSQRLTGSPLHF; cdr3_nt: TGTGCCAGCAGCCAAAGACTGACGGGGTCACCCCTCCACTTT
d_call: -; clone_size: -; j_call: TRBJ2-3; v_call: TRBV19; cdr3_aa: CASSIGRTTTSTDTQYF; cdr3_nt: TGTGCCAGTAGTATAGGTCGGACAACCACTAGCACAGATACGCAGTATTTT
d_call: -; clone_size: once; j_call: TRBJ1-3; v_call: TRBV11-3; cdr3_aa: CASSADRNSGNTIYF; cdr3_nt: TGTGCCAGCTCCGCCGACAGGAACTCTGGAAACACCATATATTTT
d_call: TRBD1; clone_size: -; j_call: TRBJ1-1; v_call: TRBV7-2; cdr3_aa: CASIKTGGAKNTEAFF; cdr3_nt: TGTGCCAGCATCAAAACAGGGGGCGCAAAGAACACTGAAGCTTTCTTT
d_call: TRBD1; clone_size: -; j_call: TRBJ1-1; v_call: TRBV5-4; cdr3_aa: CASSPVAGTGTEAFF; cdr3_nt: TGTGCCAGCAGCCCTGTCGCCGGGACAGGGACTGAAGCTTTCTTT
d_call: -; clone_size: -; j_call: TRBJ2-7; v_call: TRBV28; cdr3_aa: CASSPGSRHSYEQYF; cdr3_nt: TGTGCCAGCAGTCCCGGAAGTAGACACTCCTACGAGCAGTACTTC
d_call: TRBD2; clone_size: -; j_call: TRBJ2-4; v_call: TRBV19; cdr3_aa: CASSSGTSIAKNIQYF; cdr3_nt: TGTGCCAGTAGTTCCGGGACTAGCATTGCCAAAAACATTCAGTACTTC
d_call: -; clone_size: -; j_call: TRBJ2-5; v_call: TRBV30; cdr3_aa: CAWAGRNQETQYF; cdr3_nt: TGTGCCTGGGCGGGACGGAACCAAGAGACCCAGTACTTC
d_call: -; clone_size: few; j_call: TRBJ2-3; v_call: TRBV10-2; cdr3_aa: CASSESGQGRSTDTQYF; cdr3_nt: TGCGCCAGCAGTGAGTCTGGGCAGGGCAGAAGCACAGATACGCAGTATTTT
d_call: TRBD1; clone_size: few; j_call: TRBJ1-1; v_call: TRBV4-1; cdr3_aa: CASSQVRGQGVAFF; cdr3_nt: TGCGCCAGCAGCCAAGTCAGAGGACAGGGGGTGGCTTTCTTT
d_call: TRBD1; clone_size: -; j_call: TRBJ2-1; v_call: TRBV7-2; cdr3_aa: CASSPGQVGEQFF; cdr3_nt: TGTGCCAGCAGCCCGGGACAGGTCGGTGAGCAGTTCTTC
d_call: TRBD2; clone_size: -; j_call: TRBJ2-3; v_call: TRBV5-4; cdr3_aa: CASSHGLTGLAGGAGYF; cdr3_nt: TGTGCCAGCAGCCATGGTCTCACGGGACTAGCGGGCGGGGCGGGCTATTTT
d_call: TRBD2; clone_size: -; j_call: TRBJ2-1; v_call: TRBV9; cdr3_aa: CASSVASLSGGANEQFF; cdr3_nt: TGTGCCAGCAGCGTAGCAAGTCTCAGCGGGGGGGCCAATGAGCAGTTCTTC
d_call: TRBD1; clone_size: -; j_call: TRBJ2-1; v_call: TRBV29-1; cdr3_aa: CSAGDRPSYNEQFF; cdr3_nt: TGCAGCGCTGGGGACAGACCATCCTACAATGAGCAGTTCTTC
d_call: TRBD1; clone_size: -; j_call: TRBJ2-1; v_call: TRBV10-3; cdr3_aa: CAISSGVGTGAHNEQFF; cdr3_nt: TGTGCCATCAGCTCAGGGGTGGGGACAGGGGCCCACAATGAGCAGTTCTTC
d_call: -; clone_size: -; j_call: TRBJ2-1; v_call: TRBV6-5; cdr3_aa: CASSYGATSYNEQFF; cdr3_nt: TGTGCCAGCAGTTACGGGGCCACCTCCTACAATGAGCAGTTCTTC
d_call: -; clone_size: -; j_call: TRBJ1-1; v_call: TRBV5-4; cdr3_aa: CASSLNPTDTEAFF; cdr3_nt: TGTGCCAGCAGCTTGAACCCCACAGACACTGAAGCTTTCTTT
d_call: TRBD1; clone_size: -; j_call: TRBJ1-2; v_call: TRBV5-1; cdr3_aa: CASSLDGQDSYVYTF; cdr3_nt: TGCGCCAGCAGCTTGGACGGACAGGACAGCTATGTCTACACCTTC
d_call: -; clone_size: few; j_call: TRBJ1-2; v_call: TRBV4-3; cdr3_aa: CASSQDLSYGYTF; cdr3_nt: TGCGCCAGCAGCCAAGACCTGAGCTATGGCTACACCTTC
d_call: TRBD1; clone_size: -; j_call: TRBJ2-5; v_call: TRBV19; cdr3_aa: CASSAPGQGDETQYF; cdr3_nt: TGTGCCAGTAGCGCCCCGGGACAGGGGGACGAGACCCAGTACTTC
d_call: TRBD1; clone_size: few; j_call: TRBJ2-2; v_call: TRBV15; cdr3_aa: CATSRGQGALAGELFF; cdr3_nt: TGTGCCACCAGCAGAGGACAGGGGGCCCTCGCCGGGGAGCTGTTTTTT
d_call: TRBD2; clone_size: -; j_call: TRBJ2-7; v_call: TRBV11-3; cdr3_aa: CASSPGLAVYEQYF; cdr3_nt: TGTGCCAGCAGCCCTGGGCTAGCGGTCTACGAGCAGTACTTC
d_call: -; clone_size: -; j_call: TRBJ2-2; v_call: TRBV9; cdr3_aa: CASSVATRAGELFF; cdr3_nt: TGTGCCAGCAGCGTAGCTACCCGAGCCGGGGAGCTGTTTTTT
d_call: -; clone_size: -; j_call: TRBJ1-1; v_call: TRBV4-2; cdr3_aa: CASSPKAGRQQTFEAFF; cdr3_nt: TGTGCCAGCAGCCCCAAAGCGGGGAGACAGCAAACCTTTGAAGCTTTCTTT
d_call: -; clone_size: once; j_call: TRBJ2-2; v_call: TRBV7-6; cdr3_aa: CASSLYGAGELFF; cdr3_nt: TGTGCCAGCAGCTTATACGGGGCCGGGGAGCTGTTTTTT
d_call: -; clone_size: -; j_call: TRBJ2-3; v_call: TRBV7-9; cdr3_aa: CASSLGDTRYF; cdr3_nt: TGTGCCAGCAGCTTAGGGGACACGCGGTATTTT